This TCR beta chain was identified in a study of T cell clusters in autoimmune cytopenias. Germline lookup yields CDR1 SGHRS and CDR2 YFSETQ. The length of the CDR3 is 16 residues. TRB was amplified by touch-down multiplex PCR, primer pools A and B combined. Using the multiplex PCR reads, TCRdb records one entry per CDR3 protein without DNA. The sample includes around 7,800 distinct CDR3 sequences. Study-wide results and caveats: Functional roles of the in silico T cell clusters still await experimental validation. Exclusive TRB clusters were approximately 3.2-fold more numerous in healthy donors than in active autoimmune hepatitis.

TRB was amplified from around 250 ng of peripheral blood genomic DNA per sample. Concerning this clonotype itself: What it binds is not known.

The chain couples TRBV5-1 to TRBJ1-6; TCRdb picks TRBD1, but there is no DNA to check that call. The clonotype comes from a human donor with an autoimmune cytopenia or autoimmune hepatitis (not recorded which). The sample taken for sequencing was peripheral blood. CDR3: CASSFGTGQGSSPLHF.